This T cell receptor (beta chain) originates from a study of read filtering for tumor transcriptome and immune sequencing. This clonotype was picked up many times. This library used roughly 400 ng RNA and molecular barcoded adaptors spanning alpha/delta and beta/gamma chains. TCRdb used MiXCR to reprocess the reads, holding one entry per CDR3 protein. The sample carries 120,000 or so distinct CDR3 sequences, over 10% recorded once. Sequences were obtained from a population of CD138-negative cells sorted from bone marrow. The source of this sequence is a donor aged 40 or over with multiple myeloma.

The CDR3 sequence: CASGDPGAYEQYF. The DNA for the CDR3 is TGCGCCAGCGGGGACCCTGGAGCCTACGAGCAGTACTTC. J is TRBJ2-7 and V is TRBV5-1; D tentatively reads TRBD1 or TRBD2 (5 bases each). The V end was cut by 7 bases, the J end by 2 bases, with 13 bases between. Per the germline V gene, CDR1 is SGHRS and CDR2 is YFSETQ. This CDR3 region has 13 residues.